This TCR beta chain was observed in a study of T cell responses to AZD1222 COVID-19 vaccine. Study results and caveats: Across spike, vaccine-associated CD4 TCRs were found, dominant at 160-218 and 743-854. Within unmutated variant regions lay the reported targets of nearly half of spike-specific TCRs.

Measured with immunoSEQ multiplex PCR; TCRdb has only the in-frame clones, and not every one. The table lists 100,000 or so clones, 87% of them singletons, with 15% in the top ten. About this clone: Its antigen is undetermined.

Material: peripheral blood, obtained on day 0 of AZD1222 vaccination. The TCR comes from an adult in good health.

As DNA, the CDR3 is TGTGCCAGCAGTGAAGGCATGTCTAACTATGGCTACACCTTC. It specifies CASSEGMSNYGYTF. V gene TRBV2 combines with J gene TRBJ1-2; D gene unclear. This CDR3 is 14 amino acids long. Trimming took 1 base from V and 0 from J, leaving 6 bases between them. Germline values: CDR1 SNHLY, CDR2 FYNNEI.